The T cell receptor beta chain described here comes from a study of T-cell reconstitution after alpha-beta-depleted transplantation in children. Unique molecular identifiers were built into the TCRbeta library. TCRdb passed the PCR reads through MiXCR, listing each CDR3 protein once. The repertoire holds about 110,000 distinct CDR3 sequences, around 10% seen once, with less than 35% in the top ten. Notes on the study in general: Some patients' high day-60 TCRbeta diversity was traced to surviving recipient T cells and thymic progenitors. Reports say that about two months after transplant, the alpha-beta T cells came out of several hundred graft clones that had expanded. T-cell numbers and diversity one year post-transplant derived largely from freshly generated T cells.

This clonotype appeared a single time. Its specificity is not known. CDR3 length: 18 amino acids. Germline V lookup: CDR1 MNHEY, CDR2 SMNVEV (reference sequence). Trimming left V 1 base short and J 1 base short, with 14 bases between. The chain employs TRBV27 and TRBJ2-6; D is ambiguous. Sequences were derived from PBMCs, sampled before TCRalphabeta/CD19-depleted stem cell transplant. This sequence originates from a boy younger than 10 with acute lymphoblastic leukemia, due to receive a stem cell transplant. This CDR3 reads CASSLLGFTGSGANVLTF. The CDR3 nucleotides are TGTGCCAGCAGTTTATTGGGCTTTACTGGTTCTGGGGCCAACGTCCTGACTTTC.